The rows below give T cell receptor beta chains drawn from one sample of a study of blood T cell repertoires in COVID-19. Libraries were prepared by immunoSEQ multiplex PCR; TCRdb keeps only in-frame clonotypes and omits some of them. The table includes about 61,000 clones, around 77% detected once. Sequencing was done on a sample of peripheral blood. These receptors originate from an older man with active or convalescent COVID-19. Each CDR3 is given with its conserved first and last residue. The D gene is left open where the match is weak. Clone size is stated in some rows and not others, as once, few, many or a class when expanded.

TRBV9	TRBD2	TRBJ2-1	NA	TGTGCCAGCACTCTCACTAGCGGTAGCTACAATGAGCAGTTCTTC	CASTLTSGSYNEQFF
TRBV5-4	NA	TRBJ2-2	NA	TGTGCCAGCAGTAACATACCCACCGGGGAGCTGTTTTTT	CASSNIPTGELFF
TRBV7-2	NA	TRBJ1-5	NA	TGTGCCAGCAGCCCACAACAGGGAGGGCCTCAGCCCCAGCATTTT	CASSPQQGGPQPQHF
TRBV5-4	NA	TRBJ2-6	NA	TGTGCCAGCAGCTTGTTCCGGGAGAGCTCTGGGGCCAACGTCCTGACTTTC	CASSLFRESSGANVLTF
TRBV6-8	TRBD2	TRBJ2-5	NA	TGTGCCAACCGAGCGGGGCGGGGGGAGACCCAGTACTTC	CANRAGRGETQYF
TRBV19	TRBD1	TRBJ1-4	few	TGTGCCAGTGGGACAGTGGTAGAAAAACTGTTTTTT	CASGTVVEKLFF
TRBV7-9	NA	TRBJ2-7	many	TGTGCCAGCAGCCCCGGACCGGGGGAGAGGAGCTCCTACGAGCAGTACTTC	CASSPGPGERSSYEQYF
TRBV5-8	TRBD2	TRBJ2-3	NA	TGTGCCAGCAGCTTGGGGGTAGGACTAGCGGGGAGAGATACGCAGTATTTT	CASSLGVGLAGRDTQYF
TRBV11-3	TRBD2	TRBJ2-1	NA	TGTGCCAGCAGCTCCGGACTAGCTTACAATGAGCAGTTCTTC	CASSSGLAYNEQFF
TRBV3-1/TRBV3-2	NA	TRBJ1-5	NA	TGTGCCAGCAGCCGAGGTGGCGGGCAAAATCAGCCCCAGCATTTT	CASSRGGGQNQPQHF
TRBV7-9	NA	TRBJ1-3	NA	TGTGCCAGCAGCTTATCGACAGGAGGAAACACCATATATTTT	CASSLSTGGNTIYF
TRBV18	TRBD1	TRBJ2-2	NA	TGTGCCAGCTCGCTCAGGGACAGGGGAGCCGGGGAGCTGTTTTTT	CASSLRDRGAGELFF
TRBV5-1	NA	TRBJ1-5	NA	TGCGCCAGCAGCAAGGCAGGCAGCTCGGAGGGTCAGCCCCAGCATTTT	CASSKAGSSEGQPQHF
TRBV7-9	TRBD1	TRBJ1-2	NA	TGTGCCAGCAGCCAAGACGGGACAGGGCAAGGATATGGCTACACCTTC	CASSQDGTGQGYGYTF
TRBV3-1/TRBV3-2	NA	TRBJ2-4	NA	TGTGCCAGCAGCCCGAAACCGAACACAGGGAAGAGAAACATTCAGTACTTC	CASSPKPNTGKRNIQYF
TRBV6-5	TRBD1	TRBJ2-3	once	TGTGCCAGCAGAGAGGTTTGGGACAGAACAGATACGCAGTATTTT	CASREVWDRTDTQYF
TRBV5-6	NA	TRBJ2-3	NA	TGTGCCAGCAGCTTGCGGTTACTACTTAGCACAGATACGCAGTATTTT	CASSLRLLLSTDTQYF
TRBV7-9	TRBD2	TRBJ2-3	NA	TGTGCCAGCAGCTTAGTATTGGCGGGGGTTACAGATACGCAGTATTTT	CASSLVLAGVTDTQYF
TRBV7-6	TRBD2	TRBJ2-3	NA	TGTGCCAGCAGCTTAGCGGGGGGGTACACAGATACGCAGTATTTT	CASSLAGGYTDTQYF
TRBV28	TRBD1	TRBJ1-5	many	TGTGCCAGCAGTTTTGGGGGACAGGGTAAAAATCAGCCCCAGCATTTT	CASSFGGQGKNQPQHF
TRBV25-1	TRBD1	TRBJ1-2	NA	TGTGCCAGCAGTGAGACAGGGGGGGGAGGCTACACCTTC	CASSETGGGGYTF
TRBV5-1	NA	TRBJ2-2	NA	TGCGCCAGCAGCTGGGGGGATCGTATCGCCGGGGAGCTGTTTTTT	CASSWGDRIAGELFF
TRBV6-4	NA	TRBJ2-1	NA	TGTGCCAGCAGTGACCCCCTAGCGACGACATCCAATGAGCAGTTCTTC	CASSDPLATTSNEQFF
TRBV18	NA	TRBJ1-4	NA	TGTGCCAGCTCACCAACAGCCCTTAGCGGGGCAACTAATGAAAAACTGTTTTTT	CASSPTALSGATNEKLFF
TRBV7-3	TRBD1	TRBJ2-5	once	TGTGCCAGCAGCTTGACAGGGGGATACCAAGAGACCCAGTACTTC	CASSLTGGYQETQYF
TRBV10-1	NA	TRBJ2-1	NA	TGCGCCAGCAGATCTAATTCCGGGACACAGTTCTTC	CASRSNSGTQFF
TRBV9	NA	TRBJ2-2	NA	TGTGCCAGCAGCGTAGTAAGGAGGGGCGGGGAGCTGTTTTTT	CASSVVRRGGELFF
TRBV4-1	NA	TRBJ1-5	NA	TGCGCCAGCAGCCAAGATTCGGGGAGCAATCAGCCCCAGCATTTT	CASSQDSGSNQPQHF